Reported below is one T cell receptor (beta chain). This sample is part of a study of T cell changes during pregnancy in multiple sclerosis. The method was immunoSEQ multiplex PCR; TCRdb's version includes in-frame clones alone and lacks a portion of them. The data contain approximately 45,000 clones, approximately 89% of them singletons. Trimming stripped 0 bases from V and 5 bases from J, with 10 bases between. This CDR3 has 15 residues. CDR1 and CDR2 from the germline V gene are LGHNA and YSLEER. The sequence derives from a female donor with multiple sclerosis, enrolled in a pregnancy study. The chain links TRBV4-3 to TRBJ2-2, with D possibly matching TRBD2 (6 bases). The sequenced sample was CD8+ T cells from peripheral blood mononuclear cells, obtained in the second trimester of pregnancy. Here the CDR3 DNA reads TGCGCCAGCAGCCAAGAACGGGCGGGAACCGGGGAGCTGTTTTTT. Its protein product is CASSQERAGTGELFF.